Included here is one TCR beta chain sequence, with context. The sample is drawn from a study of blood T cell repertoires in COVID-19. Assay used: immunoSEQ multiplex PCR; TCRdb lists only in-frame clones, some missing. The table includes tens of thousands of clones, about 90% detected once. J was trimmed by 0 bases and V by 4 bases; bases with no gene match: 3. The CDR3 is made up of 16 amino acids. Looked up from germline, CDR1 is SGHTA and CDR2 is FQGNSA. The specimen sequenced was peripheral blood. The sequence came from an elderly man in a cohort sampled during active COVID-19. The chain has TRBV7-2 and TRBJ2-1, with 10 bases fitting TRBD2. Here the CDR3 DNA reads TGTGCCAGCAGCTCGAGCGGGAGGGCCTCCTACAATGAGCAGTTCTTC. It encodes CASSSSGRASYNEQFF.